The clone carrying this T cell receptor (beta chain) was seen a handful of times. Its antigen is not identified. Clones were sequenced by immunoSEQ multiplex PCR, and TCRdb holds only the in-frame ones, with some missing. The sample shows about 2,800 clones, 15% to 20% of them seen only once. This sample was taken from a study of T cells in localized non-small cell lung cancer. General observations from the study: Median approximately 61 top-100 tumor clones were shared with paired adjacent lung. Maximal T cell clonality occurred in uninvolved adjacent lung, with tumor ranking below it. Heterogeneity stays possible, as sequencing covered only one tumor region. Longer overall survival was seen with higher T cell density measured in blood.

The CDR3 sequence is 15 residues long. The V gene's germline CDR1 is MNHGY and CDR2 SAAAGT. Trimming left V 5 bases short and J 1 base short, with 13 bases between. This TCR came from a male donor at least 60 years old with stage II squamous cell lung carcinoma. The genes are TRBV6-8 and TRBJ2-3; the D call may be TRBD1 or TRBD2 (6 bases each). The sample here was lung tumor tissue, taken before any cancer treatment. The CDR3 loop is CASSKGGAGTDTQYF. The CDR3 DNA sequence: TGTGCCAGCAGTAAGGGGGGCGCCGGCACAGATACGCAGTATTTT.